The 7 T cell receptor beta chains below all came from one sample that was sequenced in a study of CD8+CD57+ T cells in acquired aplastic anemia. Patients included in sequencing had previously demonstrated CD8+CD57+ cell expansion by flow cytometry. Researchers used genomic DNA as the template to profile TCR beta VDJ and CDR3. From the reads, TCRdb called clonotypes with MiXCR, one entry per CDR3 protein. The sample has 180,000 or so distinct CDR3 sequences, around half seen once. Material: sorted CD4+, CD8+, or CD8+CD57+ T cells (not recorded which) from PBMCs. The source is a human donor with aplastic anemia.

V gene TRBV9 combines with J gene TRBJ1-1; D gene ambiguous. Trimming stripped 0 bases from V and 0 bases from J, with 9 bases between. Germline CDR1 is SGDLS and CDR2 is YYNGEE. The CDR3 has 15 residues. CDR3 nucleotide sequence: TGTGCCAGCAGCGTAGACAATCGGATGAACACTGAAGCTTTCTTT. Translation: CASSVDNRMNTEAFF.

Ten or more counts support this clonotype. This chain uses TRBV5-5 with TRBJ2-2; D is uncertain. Germline CDR1 and CDR2: SGHKS and YYEKEE (reference sequence). The CDR3 covers 15 residues. V was pared by 0 bases and J by 6 bases, with 12 bases between. The CDR3 DNA follows: TGTGCCAGCAGCTTGGCAGATGAACGGGCCGGGGAGCTGTTTTTT. Translating it yields CASSLADERAGELFF.

The chain couples TRBV7-3 to TRBJ1-5, with 11 bases identical to TRBD1. This CDR3 region has 16 residues. V was clipped by 5 bases and J by 6 bases; unmatched bases: 9. Germline V gene lookup returns CDR1 SGHTA and CDR2 FQGTGA. CDR3 loop: CASSQDRTGGVQPQHF. The CDR3 nucleotides read TGTGCCAGCAGCCAAGATAGGACAGGGGGCGTTCAGCCCCAGCATTTT.

This clonotype has ten or more counts. The chain uses TRBV10-3 and TRBJ1-2; no clear D gene. Germline CDR1 ENHRY, CDR2 SYGVKD. The CDR3 is made up of 12 amino acids. Trimming stripped 4 bases from V and 7 bases from J, with 10 bases between. The DNA for the CDR3 is TGTGCCATCAGTGTATCGGGTGTTGGCTACACCTTC. This gives the protein CAISVSGVGYTF.

This clonotype has a handful of counts. This chain joins TRBV7-2 and TRBJ2-7, with D tentatively TRBD1 or TRBD2 (5 bases each). CDR1 SGHTA and CDR2 FQGNSA come from the germline V gene. The CDR3 loop spans 12 amino acids. Between the trimmed V and J ends, which lost 5 bases and 4 bases, there was a span of 9 bases. DNA of the CDR3: TGTGCCAGCAGCGTAGAGGGGTACGAGCAGTACTTC. This gives the protein CASSVEGYEQYF.

This clonotype has at least ten counts. The chain couples TRBV6-5 to TRBJ1-2; D remains unclear. Germline CDR1 MNHEY, CDR2 SVGAGI. The CDR3 consists of 13 residues. V lost 2 bases and J 4 bases, leaving 8 bases between the germline ends. Here the CDR3 reads CASSYGQIYGYTF. The CDR3 DNA reads TGTGCCAGCAGTTACGGGCAGATCTATGGCTACACCTTC.

Many counts were recorded for this clonotype. The V and J genes are TRBV7-3 and TRBJ2-7, with 11 bases matching TRBD1. The V gene end was trimmed by 2 bases and the J gene end by 7 bases; junction bases not matched to a gene: 10. Germline CDR1 SGHTA, CDR2 FQGTGA. CDR3 length: 16 amino acids. The CDR3 protein is CASSLSPMGQGGEQYF. The CDR3 region has the DNA TGTGCCAGCAGCTTATCCCCTATGGGACAGGGGGGGGAGCAGTACTTC.